The 26 T cell receptor beta chains reported below all come from one sample, sequenced in a study of Ad26.COV2.S vaccination and SARS-CoV-2 variants. Treatment specified: roughly 19 received Ad26.COV2.S at low or high dose, single or two shots; 5 received placebo; per-sample allocation not given. Repertoires come from day 63 after the first vaccine or placebo injection. Here immunoSEQ multiplex PCR was the method, and the copy in TCRdb shows in-frame clones only, minus some. In the table there are roughly 300,000 clones, around 89% of which are singletons. This specimen consisted of peripheral blood, obtained in a trial of Ad26.COV2.S vaccine versus placebo. Receptors originate from a person between 18 and 59 years old who received the Ad26.COV2.S COVID-19 vaccine or a placebo.

The gene calls are TRBV6-2 or TRBV6-3 and TRBJ2-6; TRBD1 agrees at 7 bases. The junction had 12 bases not matched to a gene; V was cut back by 0 bases and J by 4 bases. The germline gives CDR1 MNHEY, CDR2 SVGEGT. This CDR3 is 19 amino acids long. CDR3 residues: CASSYSTGVYGSGANVLTF. CDR3 in DNA: TGTGCCAGCAGTTACTCAACAGGGGTATATGGTTCGGGGGCCAACGTCCTGACTTTC.

The genes are TRBV7-2 and TRBJ1-1; D is unresolved. Germline lookup yields CDR1 SGHTA and CDR2 FQGNSA. The CDR3 is 15 amino acids. Trimming stripped 1 base from V and 6 bases from J, with 15 bases between. The CDR3 DNA reads as TGTGCCAGCAGCTTAGTTCTTTCCGGGAGTGCTGAAGCTTTCTTT. This sequence encodes CASSLVLSGSAEAFF.

The CDR3 bases are TGTGCCAGCAGGCGACTAGCGGGAGTCAATGAGCAGTTCTTC. Its translation: CASRRLAGVNEQFF. This chain joins TRBV28 and TRBJ2-1, with TRBD2 identical over 12 bases. The CDR3 extends over 14 amino acids. CDR1 is MDHEN and CDR2 is SYDVKM in the germline V gene. Trimming cost V 6 bases and J 6 bases; bases outside gene matches: 3.

This clone was observed a single time. This chain connects TRBV27 to TRBJ2-5; D may match TRBD1 or TRBD2 (5 bases each). Germline assignment: CDR1 MNHEY and CDR2 SMNVEV (reference sequence). This CDR3 has 15 residues. Trimming cost V 0 bases and J 4 bases, with 12 bases left between them. The CDR3 sequence is CASSLSIRDRETQYF. CDR3 sequence (DNA): TGTGCCAGCAGTTTATCGATCAGGGACCGAGAGACCCAGTACTTC.

This clone was counted a single time. The CDR3 reads CASSSPGQGVSYEQYF. The DNA of the CDR3 is TGTGCCAGCAGCTCACCGGGACAGGGGGTTTCTTACGAGCAGTACTTC. The chain uses TRBV11-2 and TRBJ2-7; 11 bases are shared with TRBD1. The CDR3 totals 16 residues. J gave up 4 bases and V 4 bases, and 9 bases lay outside the gene matches. Per the germline V gene, CDR1 is SGHAT and CDR2 is FQNNGV.

A remark on this clone: The junction departs from germline at one end; a sequencing error may be responsible. The J gene is TRBJ2-5, the V gene TRBV7-7; tentative D call: TRBD1 (6 bases). The CDR3 spans 13 residues. Germline lookup yields CDR1 SSHAT and CDR2 FNYEAQ (reference sequence). CDR3 residues: CASSNGQQETQYF. The DNA of the CDR3 is TGTGCTAGCAGCAACGGACAGCAAGAGACCCAGTACTTC.

The chain links TRBV5-1 to TRBJ2-5; D not resolved. The CDR3 extends over 14 amino acids. Germline values: CDR1 SGHRS, CDR2 YFSETQ. The ends were cut back, 3 bases at V and 2 bases at J, with 11 bases in the middle. This chain's CDR3 is CASSSGRSQETQYF. The CDR3 region has the DNA TGCGCCAGCAGCTCAGGACGGAGTCAAGAGACCCAGTACTTC.

This clone occurred a few times. Its ends do not fully match the called genes, so a read error is possible. The CDR3 DNA is TGTGCTAGCAGCCCCAGGGGTGACAGGGTGACGGTCGGGGAGCTGTTTTTT. Residues: CASSPRGDRVTVGELFF. The rearrangement joins TRBV7-7 to TRBJ2-2; TRBD1 aligns across 7 bases. The germline gives CDR1 SSHAT, CDR2 FNYEAQ (reference sequence). The CDR3 has 17 amino acids.

The CDR3: CASSLKTGSPGYEQYF. The CDR3 coding sequence is TGTGCCAGCAGCCTGAAGACAGGGAGTCCCGGGTACGAGCAGTACTTC. The chain links TRBV14 to TRBJ2-7; 7 positions agree with TRBD1. The CDR3 has 16 amino acids. After removal of 4 bases from V and 4 bases from J, the junction contained 13 bases not matched to a gene. Germline V gene lookup returns CDR1 SGHDN and CDR2 FVKESK.

This clone has just a few counts. The chain employs TRBV10-3 and TRBJ1-1; no clear D. Trimming removed 2 bases from V and 1 base from J, with 2 bases in between. Germline CDR1 reads ENHRY; CDR2 reads SYGVKD. The CDR3 loop spans 12 amino acids. The CDR3 is CAISERNTEAFF. CDR3 in DNA: TGTGCCATCAGTGAGAGGAACACTGAAGCTTTCTTT.

The count of this clone is one. The J gene is TRBJ1-2, the V gene TRBV7-2, with TRBD1 matching 9 bases. Unmatched junction bases numbered 8, after V lost 5 bases and J lost 7 bases. This CDR3 contains 14 residues. The V gene's germline CDR1 is SGHTA and CDR2 FQGNSA. The CDR3 coding sequence is TGTGCCAGCAGCAGGGGACAGGGCTATAGTGGCTACACCTTC. As protein: CASSRGQGYSGYTF.

CDR3 coding DNA: TGTGCCAGCAGCTTGGCGACGGGGATGAACACCGGGGAGCTGTTTTTT. Translating gives CASSLATGMNTGELFF. The chain combines TRBV5-6 with TRBJ2-2, with a tentative D call TRBD2 (5 bases). Trimming cost V 0 bases and J 1 base, with 10 bases left between them. The CDR3 runs 16 residues. The germline V gene encodes CDR1 SGHDT and CDR2 YYEEEE.

This chain uses TRBV11-2 with TRBJ2-3, with 7 bases matching TRBD2. V was pared by 1 base and J by 5 bases, with 6 bases of the junction left unmatched. Per the germline V gene, CDR1 is SGHAT and CDR2 is FQNNGV. There are 15 residues in the CDR3. The DNA of the CDR3 is TGTGCCAGCAGCTTAGGGGGAGGGCTTGAAGATACGCAGTATTTT. This gives the protein CASSLGGGLEDTQYF.

V is TRBV28 and J is TRBJ2-2, with 10 bases aligning to TRBD2. The CDR3 has 18 residues. Germline-derived CDR1 and CDR2 are MDHEN and SYDVKM. Losses at the gene ends were 4 bases for V and 2 bases for J; bases not matched to a gene: 10. The CDR3 DNA sequence: TGTGCCAGCAGTTCCGAGGGGCTAGCGGGAGTCAACACCGGGGAGCTGTTTTTT. Protein product: CASSSEGLAGVNTGELFF.

The chain combines TRBV19 with TRBJ1-5; D not resolved. V lost 3 bases, J lost 7 bases, and 13 bases lay in between. The CDR3 is 14 amino acids. Per germline, CDR1 LNHDA and CDR2 SQIVND (reference sequence). The CDR3 sequence is CASSISGLGQPQHF. In DNA form, the CDR3 reads TGTGCCAGTAGTATTTCCGGGTTAGGCCAGCCCCAGCATTTT.

CDR3 coding DNA: TGTGCCAGCAGCCCTTCTAGCGGGAGGACAGATACGCAGTATTTT. This encodes CASSPSSGRTDTQYF. This chain links TRBV11-2 with TRBJ2-3; 11 bases align to TRBD2. V lost 5 bases to trimming and J lost 3 bases; unmatched junction nucleotides: 4. Germline CDR1 and CDR2: SGHAT and FQNNGV. The CDR3 consists of 15 residues.

The chain combines TRBV6-2 or TRBV6-3 with TRBJ1-5, with TRBD1 identical over 8 bases. The CDR3 has 15 residues. CDR1 is MNHEY and CDR2 is SVGEGT in the germline V gene. The junction had 2 bases not matched to a gene; V was cut back by 2 bases and J by 2 bases. The CDR3 loop is CASSYGDRRNQPQHF. The CDR3 bases are TGTGCCAGCAGTTACGGGGACAGGCGCAATCAGCCCCAGCATTTT.

The chain recombines TRBV7-9 with TRBJ2-3; 9 bases are shared with TRBD1. V shed 3 bases, J shed 4 bases, and the junction held 14 bases outside the gene matches. The germline V gene encodes CDR1 SEHNR and CDR2 FQNEAQ (reference sequence). There are 18 residues in the CDR3. The CDR3 is CASSFKARWTGAADTQYF. CDR3 DNA: TGTGCCAGCAGCTTTAAGGCCCGATGGACAGGGGCGGCAGATACGCAGTATTTT.

The chain joins TRBV2 to TRBJ2-7; 8 bases agree with TRBD1. CDR1 is SNHLY and CDR2 is FYNNEI in the germline V gene. V gave up 6 bases and J gave up 3 bases; unmatched junction bases: 7. The CDR3 is made up of 14 amino acids. Here the CDR3 DNA reads TGTGCCAGCAGCTCAGGGGGCGGAGGCTACGAGCAGTACTTC. Protein: CASSSGGGGYEQYF.

This clone is a singleton in its sample. This chain links TRBV7-6 with TRBJ2-1; TRBD2 matches 11 bases. The V gene end was trimmed by 5 bases and the J gene end by 8 bases; junction bases not matched to a gene: 11. Germline-derived CDR1 and CDR2 are SGHVS and FNYEAQ. This CDR3 comprises 16 residues. The chain's CDR3 is CASSTRLAGMRDEQFF. The CDR3 DNA reads as TGTGCCAGCAGCACGCGACTAGCGGGAATGCGCGATGAGCAGTTCTTC.

The rearrangement uses TRBV13 and TRBJ2-7, with D perhaps TRBD1 (6 bases). The germline CDR1 and CDR2 sequences are PRHDT and FYEKMQ (reference sequence). V lost 1 base and J 2 bases, leaving 9 bases between the germline ends. CDR3 length equals 14 residues. CDR3: CASSLDGQTYEQYF. CDR3 DNA: TGTGCCAGCAGCTTAGACGGACAGACCTACGAGCAGTACTTC.

The rearrangement uses TRBV19 and TRBJ1-1; D not certain. Trimming cost V 1 base and J 4 bases, with 16 bases left between them. Germline loops: CDR1 LNHDA, CDR2 SQIVND (reference sequence). The CDR3 loop spans 16 amino acids. CDR3 sequence reads: CASSIAGRMIGTEAFF. In DNA form, the CDR3 reads TGTGCCAGTAGTATAGCCGGACGGATGATAGGCACTGAAGCTTTCTTT.

V and J are TRBV6-5 and TRBJ1-6; 8 bases are shared with TRBD1. V shed 6 bases and J 4 bases; nucleotides not matched to a gene: 5. The germline CDR1 and CDR2 sequences are MNHEY and SVGAGI. This CDR3 contains 15 residues. DNA of the CDR3: TGTGCCAGCAGACCAGGGGGCATATATAATTCACCCCTCCACTTT. Residues: CASRPGGIYNSPLHF.

CDR3 residues: CASSLQSPYEQYF. Here the CDR3 DNA reads TGTGCCAGCAGTTTACAGTCGCCCTACGAGCAGTACTTC. V usage is TRBV12-3 or TRBV12-4 and J usage is TRBJ2-7; D remains ambiguous. The CDR3 totals 13 residues. The germline V and J ends were trimmed by 2 bases and 2 bases, with 7 bases remaining between them.

This clone was observed once. The gene calls are TRBV18 and TRBJ2-7; 8 bases are a match to TRBD1. Trimming at V came to 5 bases and at J to 7 bases, leaving 7 bases not matched to a gene. Germline CDR1 is KGHSH and CDR2 is LQKENI. CDR3 length: 13 residues. CDR3 in DNA: TGTGCCAGCTCATTCGGACAGGGCAAAGAGCAGTACTTC. Amino acids: CASSFGQGKEQYF.

The chain joins TRBV13 to TRBJ2-1; a weak D match, TRBD2 (5 bases). The CDR3 runs to 13 residues. CDR1 PRHDT and CDR2 FYEKMQ come from the germline V gene (reference sequence). V lost 1 base, J lost 5 bases, and 6 bases lay in between. In DNA, the CDR3 is TGTGCCAGCAGCTTAGCGGGGAACAATGAGCAGTTCTTC. Its translation: CASSLAGNNEQFF.